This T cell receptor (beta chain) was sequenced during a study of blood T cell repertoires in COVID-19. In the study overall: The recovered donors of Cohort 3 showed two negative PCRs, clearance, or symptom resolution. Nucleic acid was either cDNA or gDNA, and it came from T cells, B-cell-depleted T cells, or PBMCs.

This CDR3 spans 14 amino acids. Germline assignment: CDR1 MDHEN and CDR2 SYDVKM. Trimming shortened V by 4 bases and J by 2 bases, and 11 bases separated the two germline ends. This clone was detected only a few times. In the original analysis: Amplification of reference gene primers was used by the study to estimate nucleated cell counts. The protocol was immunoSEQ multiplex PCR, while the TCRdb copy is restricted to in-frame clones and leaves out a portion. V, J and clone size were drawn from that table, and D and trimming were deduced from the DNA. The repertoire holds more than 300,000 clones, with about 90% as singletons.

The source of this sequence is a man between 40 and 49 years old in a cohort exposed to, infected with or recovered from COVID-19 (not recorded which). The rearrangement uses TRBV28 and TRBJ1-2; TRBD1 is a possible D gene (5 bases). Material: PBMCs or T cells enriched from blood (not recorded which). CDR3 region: CASSYLTVNYGYTF. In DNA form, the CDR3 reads TGTGCCAGCAGTTACCTGACAGTAAACTATGGCTACACCTTC.